This T cell receptor beta chain stems from a study of T cells in Graves' hyperthyroidism and ophthalmopathy. Broader study findings: Most thyroid-expanded clonotypes above 0.001 were also found in blood.

The V gene lost 1 base and the J gene lost 0 bases, with 16 bases spanning the gap. The CDR3 covers 16 residues. Per the germline V gene, CDR1 is DFQATT and CDR2 is SNEGSKA (reference sequence). In its sample, this clonotype was seen many times. Its target is unknown. A patient was excluded if there was uncontrolled infection, other autoimmune disease, pregnancy or lactation. Amplification yielded TCR beta CDR3 regions, with RNA transcripts as the source. HTBI primers were the set used in a first-round RT-PCR of the TCR CDR3. Via MiXCR, TCRdb re-called the multiplex PCR reads, giving one row per CDR3 protein. The data hold 550,000 to 650,000 distinct CDR3 sequences, with about 14% observed a single time.

The sequenced sample was blood. The V call is TRBV20-1, the J call TRBJ2-7; D gene uncertain. This TCR was recovered from a woman aged 25 to 39 with Graves' hyperthyroidism that later progressed to Graves' ophthalmopathy. CDR3 nucleotides: TGCAGTGCTAGAGGGCTCGGGCCCCCGAGCTCCTACGAGCAGTACTTC. Protein: CSARGLGPPSSYEQYF.